One sample yielded the 6 T cell receptor beta chains listed below, sequenced in a study of control samples from healthy donors and cancer patients. Profiling relied on immunoSEQ multiplex PCR, and the TCRdb table lists in-frame clones only, not all of them. The repertoire includes around 130,000 clones, around 92% of them detected once, and around 6.9% sits in the top ten. Sequenced input: PBMCs. The receptors stem from a man aged 45 to 65 with head and neck cancer.

This clone was seen once. The J gene is TRBJ2-1, the V gene TRBV14; TRBD2 matches 7 bases. CDR3 length: 14 residues. From germline, CDR1 is SGHDN and CDR2 FVKESK. The trim removed 3 bases at V and 4 bases at J, leaving 3 bases unmatched. The CDR3 sequence: CASSQGGSYNEQFF. Written as DNA, the CDR3 is TGTGCCAGCAGCCAGGGCGGGAGTTACAATGAGCAGTTCTTC.

The CDR3 region has the DNA TGCAGTGCTAGTCGGGTAGCGGAGGGACAAGAGACCCAGTACTTC. As protein: CSASRVAEGQETQYF. The rearrangement joins TRBV20-1 to TRBJ2-5; perhaps TRBD2 as D (6 bases). V shed 3 bases and J shed 2 bases, with 16 bases lying between them. The CDR3 consists of 15 residues. CDR1 DFQATT and CDR2 SNEGSKA come from the germline V gene (reference sequence).

CDR3 DNA sequence: TGTGCCAGCAGTGGGATGATCGGCCAAGAGACCCAGTACTTC. Protein: CASSGMIGQETQYF. This chain uses TRBV6-6 with TRBJ2-5; D is unclear. Trimming took 5 bases from V and 1 from J, leaving 11 bases between them. The germline gives CDR1 MNHNY, CDR2 SVGAGI (reference sequence). The CDR3 totals 14 residues.

The genes are TRBV27 and TRBJ1-1; TRBD1 aligns across 7 bases. CDR1 MNHEY and CDR2 SMNVEV come from the germline V gene (reference sequence). V shed 2 bases, J shed 7 bases, and the junction held 7 bases outside the gene matches. The CDR3 is 14 residues long. The CDR3 nucleotides are TGTGCCAGCAGTTTAAGCCCGACAGGGAGTGAAGCTTTCTTT. It is translated as CASSLSPTGSEAFF.

The gene calls are TRBV11-2 and TRBJ2-5, with 13 nucleotides matching TRBD2. The V segment lost 5 bases and the J segment 4 bases; nucleotides outside the gene matches: 7. This CDR3 spans 16 amino acids. Germline assignment: CDR1 SGHAT and CDR2 FQNNGV. CDR3 sequence reads: CASSKLAGGPRETQYF. CDR3 DNA sequence: TGTGCCAGCAGCAAACTAGCGGGAGGGCCGAGAGAGACCCAGTACTTC.

The V gene is TRBV5-6, the J gene TRBJ1-1; possible D gene TRBD1, 6 bases. V lost 2 bases, J lost 6 bases, and 14 bases lay in between. This CDR3 region has 14 residues. CDR1 and CDR2 (germline): SGHDT, YYEEEE. The chain's CDR3 is CASSFLAPGAEAFF. DNA for the CDR3: TGTGCCAGCAGCTTTTTAGCCCCAGGGGCTGAAGCTTTCTTT.